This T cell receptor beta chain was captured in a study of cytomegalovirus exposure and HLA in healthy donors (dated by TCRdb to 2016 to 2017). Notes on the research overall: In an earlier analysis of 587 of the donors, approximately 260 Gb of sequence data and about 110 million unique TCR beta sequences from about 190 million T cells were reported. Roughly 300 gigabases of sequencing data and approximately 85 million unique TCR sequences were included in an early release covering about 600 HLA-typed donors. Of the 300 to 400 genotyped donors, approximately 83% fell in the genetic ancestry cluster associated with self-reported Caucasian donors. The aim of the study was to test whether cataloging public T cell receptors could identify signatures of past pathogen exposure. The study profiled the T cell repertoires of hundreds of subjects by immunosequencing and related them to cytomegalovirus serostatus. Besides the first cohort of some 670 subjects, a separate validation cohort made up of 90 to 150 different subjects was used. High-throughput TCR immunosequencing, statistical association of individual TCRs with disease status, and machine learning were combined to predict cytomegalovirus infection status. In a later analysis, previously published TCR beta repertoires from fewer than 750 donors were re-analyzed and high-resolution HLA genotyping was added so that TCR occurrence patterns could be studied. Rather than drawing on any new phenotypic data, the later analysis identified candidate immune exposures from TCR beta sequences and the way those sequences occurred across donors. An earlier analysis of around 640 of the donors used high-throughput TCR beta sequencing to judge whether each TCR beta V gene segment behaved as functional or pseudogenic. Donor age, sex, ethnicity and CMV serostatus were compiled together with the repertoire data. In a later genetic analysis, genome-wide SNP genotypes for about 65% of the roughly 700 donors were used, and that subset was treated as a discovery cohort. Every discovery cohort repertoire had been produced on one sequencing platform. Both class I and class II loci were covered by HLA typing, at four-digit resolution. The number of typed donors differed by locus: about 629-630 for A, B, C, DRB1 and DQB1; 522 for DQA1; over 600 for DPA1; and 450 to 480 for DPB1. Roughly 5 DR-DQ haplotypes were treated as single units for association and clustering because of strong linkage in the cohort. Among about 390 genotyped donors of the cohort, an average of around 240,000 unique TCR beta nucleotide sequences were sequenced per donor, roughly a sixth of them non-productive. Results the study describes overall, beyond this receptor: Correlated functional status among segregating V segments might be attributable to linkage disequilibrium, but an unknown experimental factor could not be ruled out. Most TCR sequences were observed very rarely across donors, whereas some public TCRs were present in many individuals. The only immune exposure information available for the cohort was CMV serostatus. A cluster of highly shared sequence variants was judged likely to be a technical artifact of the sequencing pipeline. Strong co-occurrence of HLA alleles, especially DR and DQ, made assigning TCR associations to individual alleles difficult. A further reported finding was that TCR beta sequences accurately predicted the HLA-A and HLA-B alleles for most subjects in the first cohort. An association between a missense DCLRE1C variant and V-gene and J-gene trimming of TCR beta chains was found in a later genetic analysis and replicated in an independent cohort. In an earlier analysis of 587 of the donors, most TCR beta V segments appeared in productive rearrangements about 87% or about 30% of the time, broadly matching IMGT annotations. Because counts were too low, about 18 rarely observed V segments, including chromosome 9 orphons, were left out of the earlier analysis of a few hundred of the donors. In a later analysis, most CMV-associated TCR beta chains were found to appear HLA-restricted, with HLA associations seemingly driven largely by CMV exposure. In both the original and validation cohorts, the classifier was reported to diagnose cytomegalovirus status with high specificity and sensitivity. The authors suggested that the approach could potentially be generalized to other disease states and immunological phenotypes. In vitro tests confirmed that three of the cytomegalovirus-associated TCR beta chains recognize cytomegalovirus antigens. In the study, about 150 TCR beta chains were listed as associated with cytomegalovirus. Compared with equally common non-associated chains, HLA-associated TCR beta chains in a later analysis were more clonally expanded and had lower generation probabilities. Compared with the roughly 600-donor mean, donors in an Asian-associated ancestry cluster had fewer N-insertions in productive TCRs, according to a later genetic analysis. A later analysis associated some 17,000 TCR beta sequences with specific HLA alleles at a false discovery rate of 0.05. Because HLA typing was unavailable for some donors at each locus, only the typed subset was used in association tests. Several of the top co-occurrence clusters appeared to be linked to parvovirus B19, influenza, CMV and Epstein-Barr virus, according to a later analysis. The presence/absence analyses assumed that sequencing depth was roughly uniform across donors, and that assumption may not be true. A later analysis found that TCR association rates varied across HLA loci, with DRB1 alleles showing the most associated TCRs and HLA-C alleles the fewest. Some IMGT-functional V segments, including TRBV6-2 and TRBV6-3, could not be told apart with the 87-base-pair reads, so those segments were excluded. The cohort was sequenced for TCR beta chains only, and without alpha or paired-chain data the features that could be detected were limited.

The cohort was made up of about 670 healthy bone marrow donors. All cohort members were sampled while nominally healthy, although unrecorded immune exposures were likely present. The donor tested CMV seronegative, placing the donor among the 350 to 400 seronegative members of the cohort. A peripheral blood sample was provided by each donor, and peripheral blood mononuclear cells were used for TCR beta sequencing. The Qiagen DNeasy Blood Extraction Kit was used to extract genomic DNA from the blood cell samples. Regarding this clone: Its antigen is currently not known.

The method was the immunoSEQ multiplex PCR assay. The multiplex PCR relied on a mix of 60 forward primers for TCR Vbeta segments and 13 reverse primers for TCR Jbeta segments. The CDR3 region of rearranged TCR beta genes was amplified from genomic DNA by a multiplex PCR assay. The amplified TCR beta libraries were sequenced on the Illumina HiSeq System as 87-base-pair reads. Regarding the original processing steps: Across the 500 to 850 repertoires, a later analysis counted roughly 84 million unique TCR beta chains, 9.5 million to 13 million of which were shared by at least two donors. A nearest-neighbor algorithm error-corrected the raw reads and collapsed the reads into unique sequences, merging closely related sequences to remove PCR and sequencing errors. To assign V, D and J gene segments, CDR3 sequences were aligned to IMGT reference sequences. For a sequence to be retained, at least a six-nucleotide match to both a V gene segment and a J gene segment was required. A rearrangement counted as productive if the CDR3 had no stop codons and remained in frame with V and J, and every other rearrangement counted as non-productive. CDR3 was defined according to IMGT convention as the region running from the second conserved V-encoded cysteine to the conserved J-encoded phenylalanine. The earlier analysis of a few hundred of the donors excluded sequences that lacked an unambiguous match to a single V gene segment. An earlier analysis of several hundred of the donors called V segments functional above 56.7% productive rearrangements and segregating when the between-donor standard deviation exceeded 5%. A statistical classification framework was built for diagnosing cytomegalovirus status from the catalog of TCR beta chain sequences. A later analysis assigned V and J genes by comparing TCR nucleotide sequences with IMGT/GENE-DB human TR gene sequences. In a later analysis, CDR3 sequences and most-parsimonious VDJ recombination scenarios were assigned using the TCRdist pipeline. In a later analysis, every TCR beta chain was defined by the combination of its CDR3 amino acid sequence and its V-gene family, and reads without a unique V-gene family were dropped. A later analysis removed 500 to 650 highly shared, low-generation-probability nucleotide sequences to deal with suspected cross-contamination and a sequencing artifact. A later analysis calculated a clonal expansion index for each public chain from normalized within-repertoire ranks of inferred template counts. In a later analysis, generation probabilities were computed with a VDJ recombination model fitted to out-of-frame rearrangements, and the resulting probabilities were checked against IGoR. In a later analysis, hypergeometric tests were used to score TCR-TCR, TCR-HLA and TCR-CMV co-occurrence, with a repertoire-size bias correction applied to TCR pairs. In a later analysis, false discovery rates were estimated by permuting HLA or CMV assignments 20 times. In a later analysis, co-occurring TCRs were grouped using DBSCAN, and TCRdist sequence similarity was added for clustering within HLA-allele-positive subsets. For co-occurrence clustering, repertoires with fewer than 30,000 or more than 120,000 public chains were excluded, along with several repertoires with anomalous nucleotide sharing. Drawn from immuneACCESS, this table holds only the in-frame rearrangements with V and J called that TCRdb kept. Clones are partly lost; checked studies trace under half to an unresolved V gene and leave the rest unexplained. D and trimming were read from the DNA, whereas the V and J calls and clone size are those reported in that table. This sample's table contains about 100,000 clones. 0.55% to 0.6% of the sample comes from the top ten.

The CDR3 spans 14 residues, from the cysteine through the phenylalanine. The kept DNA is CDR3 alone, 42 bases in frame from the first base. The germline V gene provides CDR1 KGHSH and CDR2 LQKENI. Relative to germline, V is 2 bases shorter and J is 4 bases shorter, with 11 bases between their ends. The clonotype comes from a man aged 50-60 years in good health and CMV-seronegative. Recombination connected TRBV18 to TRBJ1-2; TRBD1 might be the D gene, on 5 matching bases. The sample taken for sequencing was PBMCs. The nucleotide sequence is TGTGCCAGCTCACCAGAGGCAGGGCGCTATGGCTACACCTTC. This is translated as CASSPEAGRYGYTF.